What follows are 2 T cell receptor beta chains derived from one specimen sequenced in a study of PD-1 blockade in classical Hodgkin lymphoma (dated by TCRdb to between 2020 and 2021). Library generation was performed with the immunoSEQ multiplex PCR assay. Entries here come from immuneACCESS through TCRdb and include only in-frame sequences with V and J called. Some clones fail to appear in such tables; in the studies checked, an unresolved V gene covers under half of the shortfall, and the cause of the remainder is unknown. In all, the sample holds roughly 17,000 clones, and more than 60% of those were seen once. The top ten constitute 4.5% to 5.5% of the sample. Reading the label with the study, this specimen's time point is: cycle 1 day 1 (C1D1), immediately before nivolumab initiation. All trial patients had relapsed after autologous stem cell transplantation, with cohorts A, B and C differing in prior brentuximab vedotin exposure.

This specimen consisted of peripheral blood mononuclear cells (PBMCs), obtained at baseline. Every receptor here comes from a human donor with classical Hodgkin lymphoma.

The gene calls are TRBV28 and TRBJ1-5, with D possibly being TRBD1 (6 bases). Trimming took off 8 bases at V and 3 bases at J, with 17 bases between the two ends. The CDR3 consists of 15 residues. Germline values: CDR1 MDHEN, CDR2 SYDVKM. The chain's CDR3 is CASGKGGGYNQPQHF. CDR3 nucleotides: TGTGCCAGCGGAAAGGGGGGGGGTTACAATCAGCCCCAGCATTTT.

V is TRBV14 and J is TRBJ1-1; maybe TRBD1 (5 bases). CDR1 and CDR2 (germline): SGHDN, FVKESK. CDR3 length: 12 residues. V lost 2 bases and J lost 11, with 12 bases in between. CDR3 sequence: CASSQRDHTAFF. DNA for the CDR3: TGTGCCAGCAGCCAACGGGACCACACGGCTTTCTTT. Using reference TRBV14 and TRBJ1-1 for the parts outside the CDR3, the full variable domain is EAGVTQFPSHSVIEKGQTVTLRCDPISGHDNLYWYRRVMGKEIKFLLHFVKESKQDESGMPNNRFLAERTGGTYSTLKVQPAELEDSGVYFCASSQRDHTAFFGQGTRLTVV.